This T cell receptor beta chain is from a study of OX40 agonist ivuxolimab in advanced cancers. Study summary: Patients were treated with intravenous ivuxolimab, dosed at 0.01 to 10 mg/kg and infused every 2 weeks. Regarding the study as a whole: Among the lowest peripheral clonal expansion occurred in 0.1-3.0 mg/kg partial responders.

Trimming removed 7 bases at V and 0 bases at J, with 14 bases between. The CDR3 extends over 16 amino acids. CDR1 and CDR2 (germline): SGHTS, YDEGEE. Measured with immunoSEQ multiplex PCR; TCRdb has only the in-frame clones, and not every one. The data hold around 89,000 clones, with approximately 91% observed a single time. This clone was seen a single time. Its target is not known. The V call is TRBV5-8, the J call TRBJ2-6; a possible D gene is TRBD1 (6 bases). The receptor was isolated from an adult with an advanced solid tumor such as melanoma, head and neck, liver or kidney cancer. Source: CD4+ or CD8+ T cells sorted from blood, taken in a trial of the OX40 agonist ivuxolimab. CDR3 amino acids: CASGGGYDSGANVLTF. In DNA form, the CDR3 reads TGTGCCAGCGGGGGCGGGTATGACTCTGGGGCCAACGTCCTGACTTTC. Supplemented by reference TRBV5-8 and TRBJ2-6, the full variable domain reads EAGVTQSPTHLIKTRGQQATLRCSPISGHTSVYWYQQALGLGLQFLLWYDEGEERNRGNFPPRFSGRQFPNYSSELNVNALELEDSALYLCASGGGYDSGANVLTFGAGSRLTVL.